The entry that follows covers one TCR beta chain sequence. The antigen is not known. The data were taken from a study of cytomegalovirus exposure and HLA in healthy donors. On the study more broadly: HLA-typed donors were the source of about 90 million unique TCRs held in an early data release. Study-wide points: Rarity marked most TCR sequences, yet some public TCRs occurred in many donors. A list of around 150 TCR beta chains associated with cytomegalovirus was given. Per a prior analysis, the majority of TCR beta V segments were productive roughly 90% or roughly 30% of the time.

With 60 Vbeta and 13 Jbeta primers, the PCR was carried out. The repertoire was sequenced with immunoSEQ multiplex PCR; TCRdb's copy has only in-frame clones and lacks some. The sample has some 150,000 clones; about 71% are singletons. The CDR3 loop spans 14 amino acids. The germline V gene encodes CDR1 SNHLY and CDR2 FYNNEI. Trimming took off 5 bases at V and 4 bases at J, with 12 bases between the two ends. Material for sequencing was PBMCs. This chain connects TRBV2 to TRBJ1-3, with D hard to call. The receptor's source is a woman under 40 in good health and CMV-seronegative. The CDR3 coding sequence is TGTGCCAGCAGTACCAACAGAAAAGGAAACACCATATATTTT. This sequence encodes CASSTNRKGNTIYF.